This paragraph covers one TCR beta chain sequence. The antigen is not known. The source of the sample is a study of cytomegalovirus exposure and HLA in healthy donors. Study-wide results and limits: According to a later analysis, most TCR beta chains associated with CMV appeared HLA-restricted. In a later analysis, common viral pathogens appeared linked to several of the most significant clusters. Relative to equally common others, HLA-associated TCR beta chains showed greater clonal expansion in a later analysis.

PCR involved 60 Vbeta and 13 Jbeta primers. Per the authors' pipeline: Later work found 80 million to 85 million unique TCR beta chains, with roughly 11 million shared. The table came from immunoSEQ multiplex PCR; TCRdb's copy has only in-frame clones and leaves some out. V, J and clone size are those of that table, while D and trimming were read from the DNA. The data contain about 110,000 clones, around 86% of them singletons. Germline CDR1 and CDR2: GTSNPN and SVGIG (reference sequence). The CDR3 spans 15 residues. V lost 6 bases and J lost 3, with 21 bases in between. The rearrangement links TRBV30 to TRBJ2-7, with D possibly matching TRBD1 (6 bases). This TCR derives from a young man in good health and CMV-seropositive. The sample taken for sequencing was PBMCs. Here the CDR3 reads CACRDRSTLSYEQYF. CDR3 in DNA: TGTGCCTGCCGAGACAGGAGTACCCTCAGCTACGAGCAGTACTTC.